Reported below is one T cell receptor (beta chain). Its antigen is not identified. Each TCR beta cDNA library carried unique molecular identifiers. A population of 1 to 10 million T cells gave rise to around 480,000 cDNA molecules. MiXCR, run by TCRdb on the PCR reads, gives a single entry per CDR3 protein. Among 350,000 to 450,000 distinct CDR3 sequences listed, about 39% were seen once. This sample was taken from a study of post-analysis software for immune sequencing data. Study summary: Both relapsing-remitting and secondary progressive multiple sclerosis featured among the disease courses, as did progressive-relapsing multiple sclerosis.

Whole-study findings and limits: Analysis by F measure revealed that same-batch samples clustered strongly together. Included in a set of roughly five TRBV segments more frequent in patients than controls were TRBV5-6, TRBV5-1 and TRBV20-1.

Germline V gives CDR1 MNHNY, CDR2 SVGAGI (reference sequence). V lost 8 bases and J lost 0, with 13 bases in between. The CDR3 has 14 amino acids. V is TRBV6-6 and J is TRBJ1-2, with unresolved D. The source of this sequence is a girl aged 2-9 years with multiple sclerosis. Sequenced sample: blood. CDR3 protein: CASGMGLANYGYTF. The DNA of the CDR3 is TGTGCCAGCGGTATGGGCCTAGCTAACTATGGCTACACCTTC.